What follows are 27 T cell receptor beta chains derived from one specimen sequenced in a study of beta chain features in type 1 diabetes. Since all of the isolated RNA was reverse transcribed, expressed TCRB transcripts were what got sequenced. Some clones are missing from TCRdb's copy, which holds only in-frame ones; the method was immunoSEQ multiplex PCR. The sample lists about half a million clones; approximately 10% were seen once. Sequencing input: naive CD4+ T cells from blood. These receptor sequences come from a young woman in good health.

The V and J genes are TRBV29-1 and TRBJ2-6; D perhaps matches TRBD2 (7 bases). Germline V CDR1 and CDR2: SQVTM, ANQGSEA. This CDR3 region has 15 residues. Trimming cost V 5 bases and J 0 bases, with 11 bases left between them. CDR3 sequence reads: CSVRGAYSGANVLTF. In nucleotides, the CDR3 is TGCAGCGTTCGGGGGGCTTACTCTGGGGCCAACGTCCTGACTTTC.

Written as DNA, the CDR3 is TGCGCCAGCAGTAAAATGACAGAAAACATTCAGTACTTC. Translation: CASSKMTENIQYF. The rearrangement uses TRBV5-1 and TRBJ2-4, with a tentative D call TRBD1 (5 bases). This CDR3 is built from 13 residues. Trimming left V 5 bases short and J 5 bases short, with 11 bases between. CDR1 SGHRS and CDR2 YFSETQ come from the germline V gene.

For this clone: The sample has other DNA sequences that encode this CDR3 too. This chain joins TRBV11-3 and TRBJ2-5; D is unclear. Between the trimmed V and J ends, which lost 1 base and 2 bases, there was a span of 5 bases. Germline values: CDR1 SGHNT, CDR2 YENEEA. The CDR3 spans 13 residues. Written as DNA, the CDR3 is TGTGCCAGCAGCTTAGGATTACAAGAGACCCAGTACTTC. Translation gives CASSLGLQETQYF.

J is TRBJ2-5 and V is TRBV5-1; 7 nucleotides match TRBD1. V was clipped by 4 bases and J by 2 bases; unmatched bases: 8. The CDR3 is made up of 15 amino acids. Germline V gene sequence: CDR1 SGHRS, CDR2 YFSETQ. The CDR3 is CASSKSTGPQETQYF. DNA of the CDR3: TGCGCCAGCAGCAAATCGACAGGGCCTCAAGAGACCCAGTACTTC.

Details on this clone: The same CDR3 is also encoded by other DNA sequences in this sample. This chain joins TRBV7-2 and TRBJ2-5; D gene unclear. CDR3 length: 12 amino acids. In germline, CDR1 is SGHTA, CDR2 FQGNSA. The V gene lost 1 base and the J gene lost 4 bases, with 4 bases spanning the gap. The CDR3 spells CASSLVRETQYF. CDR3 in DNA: TGTGCCAGCAGCTTAGTCAGAGAGACCCAGTACTTC.

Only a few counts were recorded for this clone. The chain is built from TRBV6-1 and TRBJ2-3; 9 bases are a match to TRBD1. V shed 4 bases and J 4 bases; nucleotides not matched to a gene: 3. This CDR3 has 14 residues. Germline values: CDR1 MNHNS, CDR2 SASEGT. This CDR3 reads CASSATGGADTQYF. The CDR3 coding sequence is TGTGCCAGCAGTGCGACAGGGGGGGCAGATACGCAGTATTTT.

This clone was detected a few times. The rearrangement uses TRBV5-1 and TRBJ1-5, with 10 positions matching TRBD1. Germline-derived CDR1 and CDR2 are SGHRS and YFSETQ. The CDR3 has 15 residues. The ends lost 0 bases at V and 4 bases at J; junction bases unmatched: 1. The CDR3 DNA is TGCGCCAGCAGCTTGGGACAGGGGGCGAATCAGCCCCAGCATTTT. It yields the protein CASSLGQGANQPQHF. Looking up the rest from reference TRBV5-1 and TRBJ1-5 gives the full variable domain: KAGVTQTPRYLIKTRGQQVTLSCSPISGHRSVSWYQQTPGQGLQFLFEYFSETQRNKGNFPGRFSGRQFSNSRSEMNVSTLELGDSALYLCASSLGQGANQPQHFGDGTRLSIL.

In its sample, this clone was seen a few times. CDR3 nucleotide sequence: TGTGCCAGCAGTTACCATCATTCCGGCCTCCTCAATGAGCAGTTCTTC. Its translation is CASSYHHSGLLNEQFF. The chain combines TRBV6-6 with TRBJ2-1; D not certain. The V gene lost 2 bases and the J gene lost 6 bases, with 17 bases spanning the gap. CDR3 size: 16 residues. Germline loops: CDR1 MNHNY, CDR2 SVGAGI (reference sequence).

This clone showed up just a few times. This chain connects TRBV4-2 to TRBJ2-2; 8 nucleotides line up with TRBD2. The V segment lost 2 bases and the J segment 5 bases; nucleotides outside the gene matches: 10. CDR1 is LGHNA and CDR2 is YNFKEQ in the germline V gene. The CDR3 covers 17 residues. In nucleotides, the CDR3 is TGTGCCAGCAGCCAAAGGAGCGGGAGAGGCCGAACCGGGGAGCTGTTTTTT. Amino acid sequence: CASSQRSGRGRTGELFF.

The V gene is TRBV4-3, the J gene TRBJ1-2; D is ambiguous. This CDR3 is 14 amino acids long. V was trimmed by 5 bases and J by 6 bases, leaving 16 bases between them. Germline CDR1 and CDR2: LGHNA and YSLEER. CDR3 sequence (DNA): TGCGCCAGCAGCAAACTAAAGGGTCTGAATGGCTACACCTTC. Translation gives CASSKLKGLNGYTF.

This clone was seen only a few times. The DNA of the CDR3 is TGTGCCAGCAGTTCTACTATAGCCCGACGGTACAATGAGCAGTTCTTC. It codes for CASSSTIARRYNEQFF. This rearrangement joins TRBV7-2 to TRBJ2-1; the D is unclear. This CDR3 spans 16 amino acids. From germline, CDR1 is SGHTA and CDR2 FQGNSA. V was clipped by 6 bases and J by 4 bases, with 19 bases between them. The whole variable domain, remainder taken from reference TRBV7-2 and TRBJ2-1, is GAGVSQSPSNKVTEKGKDVELRCDPISGHTALYWYRQSLGQGLEFLIYFQGNSAPDKSGLPSDRFSAERTGGSVSTLTIQRTQQEDSAVYLCASSSTIARRYNEQFFGPGTRLTVL.

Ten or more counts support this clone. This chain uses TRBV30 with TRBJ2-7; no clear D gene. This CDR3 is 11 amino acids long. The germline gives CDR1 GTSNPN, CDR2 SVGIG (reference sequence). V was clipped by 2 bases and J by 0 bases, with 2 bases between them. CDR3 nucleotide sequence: TGTGCCTGGAGTACCTCCTACGAGCAGTACTTC. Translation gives CAWSTSYEQYF.

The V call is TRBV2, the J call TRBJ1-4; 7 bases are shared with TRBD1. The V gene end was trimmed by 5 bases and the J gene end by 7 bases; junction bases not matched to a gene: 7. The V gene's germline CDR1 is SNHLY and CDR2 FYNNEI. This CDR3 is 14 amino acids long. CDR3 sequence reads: CASSYRGRGEKLFF. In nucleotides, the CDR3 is TGTGCCAGCAGTTACAGGGGTCGAGGTGAAAAACTGTTTTTT.

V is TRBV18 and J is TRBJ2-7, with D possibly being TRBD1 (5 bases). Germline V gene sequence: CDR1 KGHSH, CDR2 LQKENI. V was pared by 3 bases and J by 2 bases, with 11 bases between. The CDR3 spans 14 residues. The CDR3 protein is CASSPLDTTYEQYF. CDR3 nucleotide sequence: TGTGCCAGCTCACCTCTGGACACAACCTACGAGCAGTACTTC.

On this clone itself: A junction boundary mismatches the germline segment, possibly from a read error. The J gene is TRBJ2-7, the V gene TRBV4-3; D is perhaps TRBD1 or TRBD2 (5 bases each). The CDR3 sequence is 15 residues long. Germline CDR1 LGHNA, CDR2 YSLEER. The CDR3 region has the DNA TGCGCCAGCAGCCAAGATTCGGGGACCGCGTACGGGCAGTACTTC. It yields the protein CASSQDSGTAYGQYF.

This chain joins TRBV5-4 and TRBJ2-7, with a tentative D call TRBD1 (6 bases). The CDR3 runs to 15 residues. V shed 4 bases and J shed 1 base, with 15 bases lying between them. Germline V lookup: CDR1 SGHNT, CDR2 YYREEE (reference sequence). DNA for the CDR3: TGTGCCAGCAGCCCCGGCCCGGGACAATCCTACGAGCAGTACGTC. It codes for CASSPGPGQSYEQYV.

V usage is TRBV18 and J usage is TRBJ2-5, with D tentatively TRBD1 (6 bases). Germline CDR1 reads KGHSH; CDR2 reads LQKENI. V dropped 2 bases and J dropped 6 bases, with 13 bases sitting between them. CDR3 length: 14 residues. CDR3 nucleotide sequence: TGTGCCAGCTCACCAGGGACAAAAGGCCAGACCCAGTACTTC. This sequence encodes CASSPGTKGQTQYF.

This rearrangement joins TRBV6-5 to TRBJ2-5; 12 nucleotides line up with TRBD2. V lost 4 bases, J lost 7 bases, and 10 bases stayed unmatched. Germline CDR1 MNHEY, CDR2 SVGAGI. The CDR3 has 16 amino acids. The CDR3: CASSLATSGSQGTQYF. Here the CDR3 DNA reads TGTGCCAGCAGTTTAGCGACTAGCGGGAGCCAGGGGACCCAGTACTTC.

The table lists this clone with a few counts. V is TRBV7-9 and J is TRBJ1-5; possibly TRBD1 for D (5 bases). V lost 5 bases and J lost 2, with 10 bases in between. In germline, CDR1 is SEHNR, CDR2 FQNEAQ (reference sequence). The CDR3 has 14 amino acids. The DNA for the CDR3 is TGTGCCAGCAGCCCCGGGGGGGGCAATCAGCCCCAGCATTTT. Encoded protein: CASSPGGGNQPQHF.

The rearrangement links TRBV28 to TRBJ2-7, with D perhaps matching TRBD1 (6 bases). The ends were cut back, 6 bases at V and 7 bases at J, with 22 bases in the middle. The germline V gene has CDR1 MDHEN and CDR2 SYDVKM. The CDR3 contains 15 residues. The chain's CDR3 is CASSYRLQGKGEQYV. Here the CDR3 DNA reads TGTGCCAGCAGCTATCGACTACAGGGAAAAGGGGAGCAGTACGTC.

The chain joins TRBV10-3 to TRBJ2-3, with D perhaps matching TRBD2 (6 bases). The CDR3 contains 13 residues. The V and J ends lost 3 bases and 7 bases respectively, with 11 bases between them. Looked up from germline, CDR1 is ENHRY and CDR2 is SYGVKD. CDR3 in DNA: TGTGCCATCAGTGATATGGGGAGGAATACGCAGTATTTT. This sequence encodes CAISDMGRNTQYF.

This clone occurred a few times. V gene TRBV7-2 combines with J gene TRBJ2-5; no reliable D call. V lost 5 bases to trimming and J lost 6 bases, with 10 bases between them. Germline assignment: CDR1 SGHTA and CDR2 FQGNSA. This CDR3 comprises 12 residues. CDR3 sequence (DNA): TGTGCCAGCAGCACAACTTTTCAGACCCAGTACTTC. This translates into CASSTTFQTQYF.

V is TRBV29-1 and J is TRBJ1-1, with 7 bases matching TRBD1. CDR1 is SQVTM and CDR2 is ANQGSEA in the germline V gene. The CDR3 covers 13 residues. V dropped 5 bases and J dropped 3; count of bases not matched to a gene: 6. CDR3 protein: CSVTTGRYTEAFF. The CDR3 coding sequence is TGCAGCGTTACGACAGGGCGTTACACTGAAGCTTTCTTT.

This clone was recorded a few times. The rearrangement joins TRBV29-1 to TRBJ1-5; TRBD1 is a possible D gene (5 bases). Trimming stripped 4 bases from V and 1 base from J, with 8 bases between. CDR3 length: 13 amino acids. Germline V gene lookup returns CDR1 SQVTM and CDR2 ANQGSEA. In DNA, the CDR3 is TGCAGCGTTGGGGGGTCGAGCAATCAGCCCCAGCATTTT. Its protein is CSVGGSSNQPQHF.

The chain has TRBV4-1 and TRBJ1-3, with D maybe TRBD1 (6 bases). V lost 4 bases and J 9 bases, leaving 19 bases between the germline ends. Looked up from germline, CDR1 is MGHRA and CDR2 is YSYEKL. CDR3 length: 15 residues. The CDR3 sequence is CASSLLQGPPSTIYF. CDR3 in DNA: TGCGCCAGCAGCCTCCTACAGGGCCCCCCGAGCACCATATATTTT.

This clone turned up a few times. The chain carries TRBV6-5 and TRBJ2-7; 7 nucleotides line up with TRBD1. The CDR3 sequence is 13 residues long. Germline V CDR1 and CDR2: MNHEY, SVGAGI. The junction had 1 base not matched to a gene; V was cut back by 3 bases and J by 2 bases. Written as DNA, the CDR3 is TGTGCCAGCAGTTATCAGGGGGCCTACGAGCAGTACTTC. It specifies CASSYQGAYEQYF.

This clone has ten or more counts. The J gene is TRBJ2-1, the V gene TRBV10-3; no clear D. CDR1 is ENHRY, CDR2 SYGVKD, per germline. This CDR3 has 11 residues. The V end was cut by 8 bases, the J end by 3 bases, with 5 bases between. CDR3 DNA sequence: TGTGCCATCGGGTTCTACAATGAGCAGTTCTTC. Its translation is CAIGFYNEQFF.